Presented here are 25 T cell receptor beta chains from one specimen sequenced in a study of blood T cell repertoires in COVID-19. Measured with immunoSEQ multiplex PCR; TCRdb has only the in-frame clones, and not every one. The sample has under 130,000 clones, around 91% seen once. What was sequenced was peripheral blood. These TCRs come from a woman older than 75 with acute or convalescent COVID-19.

This chain links TRBV9 with TRBJ2-2; unclear D gene. Looked up from germline, CDR1 is SGDLS and CDR2 is YYNGEE. With 4 bases removed from V and 4 bases from J, the gap between germline ends came to 17 bases. The CDR3 runs 16 residues. CDR3 in DNA: TGTGCCAGCAGCCCCCTAGGAATCGTGGGCACCGGGGAGCTGTTTTTT. Translation: CASSPLGIVGTGELFF. Full variable domain (outside the CDR3, taken from reference TRBV9 and TRBJ2-2): DSGVTQTPKHLITATGQRVTLRCSPRSGDLSVYWYQQSLDQGLQFLIQYYNGEERAKGNILERFSAQQFPDLHSELNLSSLELGDSALYFCASSPLGIVGTGELFFGEGSRLTVL.

The chain couples TRBV18 to TRBJ1-1; D is undetermined. V was trimmed by 6 bases and J by 3 bases, leaving 8 bases between them. This CDR3 has 12 residues. The V gene's germline CDR1 is KGHSH and CDR2 LQKENI. Here the CDR3 DNA reads TGTGCCAGCTCCGCGGTTTACACTGAAGCTTTCTTT. Encoded protein: CASSAVYTEAFF.

J is TRBJ1-2 and V is TRBV28; 11 bases are shared with TRBD1. The germline CDR1 and CDR2 sequences are MDHEN and SYDVKM. Trimming cost V 4 bases and J 6 bases; bases outside gene matches: 10. This CDR3 comprises 16 residues. The CDR3 sequence is CASSSTGTGGRDGYTF. CDR3 bases: TGTGCCAGCAGTTCTACCGGGACAGGGGGTCGAGATGGCTACACCTTC.

V and J are TRBV28 and TRBJ1-6, with D maybe TRBD1 (6 bases). Germline values: CDR1 MDHEN, CDR2 SYDVKM. V lost 1 base to trimming and J lost 7 bases, with 11 bases between them. The CDR3 has 15 amino acids. This chain's CDR3 is CASSLSTGRNSPLHF. CDR3 bases: TGTGCCAGCAGTTTATCAACAGGGCGGAATTCACCCCTCCACTTT. The full variable domain, its missing parts supplied by reference TRBV28 and TRBJ1-6, is DVKVTQSSRYLVKRTGEKVFLECVQDMDHENMFWYRQDPGLGLRLIYFSYDVKMKEKGDIPEGYSVSREKKERFSLILESASTNQTSMYLCASSLSTGRNSPLHFGNGTRLTVT.

The chain is built from TRBV5-6 and TRBJ2-2; TRBD1 aligns across 8 bases. Germline values: CDR1 SGHDT, CDR2 YYEEEE. V dropped 3 bases and J dropped 4; count of bases not matched to a gene: 11. The CDR3 extends over 17 amino acids. The CDR3 nucleotides read TGTGCCAGCAGCTCCGGGACAGGTCAGAGCATCACCGGGGAGCTGTTTTTT. Encoded protein: CASSSGTGQSITGELFF.

This clone appeared once. V usage is TRBV18 and J usage is TRBJ2-7; TRBD1 aligns across 10 bases. Losses at the gene ends were 3 bases for V and 4 bases for J; bases not matched to a gene: 9. This CDR3 is 16 amino acids long. CDR1 and CDR2 (germline): KGHSH, LQKENI. Written as DNA, the CDR3 is TGTGCCAGCTCACCTTTTCCGGGACAGGGGATGTACGAGCAGTACTTC. Its protein product is CASSPFPGQGMYEQYF.

The chain combines TRBV30 with TRBJ2-1; D might be TRBD1 (6 bases). CDR1 and CDR2 from the germline V gene are GTSNPN and SVGIG (reference sequence). The CDR3 is 12 amino acids. V lost 8 bases and J lost 7, with 15 bases in between. The CDR3 reads CAGHRDINEQFF. CDR3 DNA: TGTGCCGGACACAGGGATATTAATGAGCAGTTCTTC.

The chain carries TRBV24-1 and TRBJ2-5; the match to TRBD2 covers 10 bases. The CDR3 loop spans 15 amino acids. V gave up 3 bases and J gave up 5 bases; unmatched junction bases: 5. Germline CDR1 is KGHDR and CDR2 is SFDVKD. The CDR3 protein is CATSDQRGGGETQYF. DNA for the CDR3: TGTGCCACCAGTGATCAGCGGGGGGGCGGGGAGACCCAGTACTTC.

The rearrangement joins TRBV30 to TRBJ1-4; weak D call: TRBD1 (5 bases). Germline V gives CDR1 GTSNPN, CDR2 SVGIG (reference sequence). The CDR3 loop spans 13 amino acids. The V end was cut by 3 bases, the J end by 7 bases, with 12 bases between. In nucleotides, the CDR3 is TGTGCCTGGAGCCAGGGCGTTGGTGAAAAACTGTTTTTT. It encodes CAWSQGVGEKLFF.

This chain joins TRBV5-1 and TRBJ2-7; no clear D. This CDR3 contains 15 residues. From germline, CDR1 is SGHRS and CDR2 YFSETQ. V was shortened by 0 bases and J by 4 bases, with 14 bases between the two germline ends. CDR3 residues: CASSLGATIKYEQYF. The CDR3 nucleotides are TGCGCCAGCAGCTTGGGGGCCACGATCAAATACGAGCAGTACTTC.

This clone was found a few times. The rearrangement joins TRBV4-1 to TRBJ2-3; the D is unclear. Trimming took 5 bases from V and 4 from J, leaving 4 bases between them. The germline V gene encodes CDR1 MGHRA and CDR2 YSYEKL. The CDR3 spans 11 residues. Written as DNA, the CDR3 is TGCGCCAGCAGCGGCTCAGATACGCAGTATTTT. Amino acids: CASSGSDTQYF.

The chain is built from TRBV4-2 and TRBJ1-2; D call uncertain. The V and J ends lost 5 bases and 1 base respectively, with 14 bases between them. The CDR3 is 15 amino acids. Germline assignment: CDR1 LGHNA and CDR2 YNFKEQ. The CDR3 bases are TGTGCCAGCAGCACCCGACAAGGGAGTAACTATGGCTACACCTTC. Its protein is CASSTRQGSNYGYTF.

The chain couples TRBV6-2 or TRBV6-3 to TRBJ1-1; possibly TRBD1 for D (5 bases). V lost 4 bases and J 11 bases, leaving 14 bases between the germline ends. The germline gives CDR1 MNHEY, CDR2 SVGEGT. This CDR3 is built from 12 residues. DNA of the CDR3: TGTGCCAGCAGTTTGGGGCCGACATATGCTTTCTTT. Its protein product is CASSLGPTYAFF.

This chain links TRBV18 with TRBJ2-5; TRBD2 is a possible D gene (5 bases). CDR1 and CDR2 from the germline V gene are KGHSH and LQKENI. This CDR3 region has 15 residues. Trimming took 3 bases from V and 1 from J, leaving 12 bases between them. CDR3 DNA: TGTGCCAGCTCACCCCCCGTACTAGTCCAAGAGACCCAGTACTTC. Its translation is CASSPPVLVQETQYF.

This chain joins TRBV6-6 and TRBJ1-3, with D unresolved. V lost 8 bases and J 2 bases, leaving 4 bases between the germline ends. Germline-derived CDR1 and CDR2 are MNHNY and SVGAGI (reference sequence). CDR3 length equals 11 residues. CDR3 nucleotide sequence: TGTGCCAGCTCAGCTGGAAACACCATATATTTT. This translates into CASSAGNTIYF.

The chain uses TRBV6-2 or TRBV6-3 and TRBJ1-2, with D tentatively TRBD1 (6 bases). CDR1 and CDR2 from the germline V gene are MNHEY and SVGEGT. V gave up 1 base and J gave up 5 bases, with 11 bases separating them. This CDR3 spans 14 amino acids. CDR3 nucleotides: TGTGCCAGCAGTTACTTCCAGGGGCGGTATGGCTACACCTTC. The encoded protein is CASSYFQGRYGYTF.

The V and J genes are TRBV6-6 and TRBJ1-2; D gene ambiguous. The germline V and J ends were trimmed by 6 bases and 5 bases, with 10 bases remaining between them. Germline V gene sequence: CDR1 MNHNY, CDR2 SVGAGI (reference sequence). The CDR3 runs 12 residues. The CDR3 nucleotides are TGTGCCAGCAGAACCCCAGTGTATGGCTACACCTTC. Translated, it gives CASRTPVYGYTF.

V gene TRBV7-9 combines with J gene TRBJ1-5; perhaps TRBD1 as D (5 bases). CDR1 SEHNR and CDR2 FQNEAQ come from the germline V gene (reference sequence). The V gene lost 4 bases and the J gene lost 3 bases, with 10 bases spanning the gap. This CDR3 has 14 amino acids. CDR3 sequence (DNA): TGTGCCAGCAGCTATGCGGGGGTCAATCAGCCCCAGCATTTT. Protein product: CASSYAGVNQPQHF. The whole variable domain, remainder taken from reference TRBV7-9 and TRBJ1-5, is DTGVSQNPRHKITKRGQNVTFRCDPISEHNRLYWYRQTLGQGPEFLTYFQNEAQLEKSRLLSDRFSAERPKGSFSTLEIQRTEQGDSAMYLCASSYAGVNQPQHFGDGTRLSIL.

V gene TRBV2 combines with J gene TRBJ2-7, with D perhaps matching TRBD1 (6 bases). V dropped 4 bases and J dropped 2 bases, with 18 bases sitting between them. From germline, CDR1 is SNHLY and CDR2 FYNNEI. This CDR3 region has 16 residues. The DNA for the CDR3 is TGTGCCAGCAGTGTTTCTCCCCCCGGGACACCCTACGAGCAGTACTTC. This sequence encodes CASSVSPPGTPYEQYF.

In this sample, this clone turned up once. This chain joins TRBV5-1 and TRBJ2-2; D possibly corresponds to TRBD2 (5 bases). This CDR3 has 15 residues. Trimming took off 4 bases at V and 4 bases at J, with 14 bases between the two ends. Germline assignment: CDR1 SGHRS and CDR2 YFSETQ. In DNA form, the CDR3 reads TGCGCCAGCAGCCCGGCGGGCCGCACCACCGGGGAGCTGTTTTTT. Its translation: CASSPAGRTTGELFF.

This sequence joins TRBV12-5 and TRBJ1-3; 8 bases are shared with TRBD1. CDR3 length equals 17 residues. V lost 2 bases and J lost 9; bases outside the gene matches: 15. The germline gives CDR1 LGHNT, CDR2 FRNRAP. The DNA of the CDR3 is TGTGCTAGTGGTTTGACCACCGGGACAGGACTTCTAGGCACCATATATTTT. It yields the protein CASGLTTGTGLLGTIYF.

The J gene is TRBJ1-3, the V gene TRBV6-5; possibly TRBD1 for D (5 bases). The CDR3 consists of 14 residues. V lost 7 bases and J 1 base, leaving 11 bases between the germline ends. CDR1 MNHEY and CDR2 SVGAGI come from the germline V gene. CDR3 protein: CASKLGPSGNTIYF. The CDR3 DNA follows: TGTGCCAGCAAGTTGGGGCCTTCTGGAAACACCATATATTTT.

Here the CDR3 reads CASSLARGDYGYTF. CDR3 sequence (DNA): TGTGCCAGCAGCTTAGCCCGCGGGGACTATGGCTACACCTTC. This chain uses TRBV7-2 with TRBJ1-2, with D unclear. The CDR3 loop spans 14 amino acids. Germline CDR1 is SGHTA and CDR2 is FQGNSA. The V end was cut by 0 bases, the J end by 3 bases, with 8 bases between.

The V gene is TRBV5-8, the J gene TRBJ1-5; no reliable D call. Germline-derived CDR1 and CDR2 are SGHTS and YDEGEE. The CDR3 consists of 15 residues. V shed 2 bases and J shed 0 bases, with 9 bases lying between them. In DNA form, the CDR3 reads TGTGCCAGCAGCTTCGACACGTATAGCAATCAGCCCCAGCATTTT. The encoded protein is CASSFDTYSNQPQHF.

V and J are TRBV2 and TRBJ1-2, with 10 bases that match TRBD1. V shed 5 bases, J shed 5 bases, and the junction held 5 bases outside the gene matches. The length of the CDR3 is 14 residues. Per the germline V gene, CDR1 is SNHLY and CDR2 is FYNNEI. The CDR3 DNA sequence: TGTGCCAGCAGTCCCCCGGACAGGGGGTATGGCTACACCTTC. Translated, it gives CASSPPDRGYGYTF. The variable domain in full, with the rest retrieved from reference TRBV2 and TRBJ1-2, is EPEVTQTPSHQVTQMGQEVILRCVPISNHLYFYWYRQILGQKVEFLVSFYNNEISEKSEIFDDQFSVERPDGSNFTLKIRSTKLEDSAMYFCASSPPDRGYGYTFGSGTRLTVV.